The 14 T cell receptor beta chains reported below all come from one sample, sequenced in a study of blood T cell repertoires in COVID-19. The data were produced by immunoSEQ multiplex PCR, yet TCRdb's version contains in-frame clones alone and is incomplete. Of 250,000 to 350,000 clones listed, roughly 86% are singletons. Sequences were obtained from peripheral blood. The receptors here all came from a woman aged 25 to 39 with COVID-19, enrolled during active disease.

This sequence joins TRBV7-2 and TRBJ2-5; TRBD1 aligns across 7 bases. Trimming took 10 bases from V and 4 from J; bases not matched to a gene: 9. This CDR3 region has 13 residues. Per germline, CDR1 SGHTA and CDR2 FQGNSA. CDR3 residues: CATSQGVLETQYF. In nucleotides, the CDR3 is TGTGCCACCTCGCAGGGGGTCCTAGAGACCCAGTACTTC.

This CDR3 is CASSPQINTEAFF. The CDR3 bases are TGTGCCAGCAGTCCACAGATAAACACTGAAGCTTTCTTT. V and J are TRBV12-3 or TRBV12-4 and TRBJ1-1; D not resolved. Trimming removed 5 bases from V and 2 bases from J, with 9 bases in between. The CDR3 runs 13 residues.

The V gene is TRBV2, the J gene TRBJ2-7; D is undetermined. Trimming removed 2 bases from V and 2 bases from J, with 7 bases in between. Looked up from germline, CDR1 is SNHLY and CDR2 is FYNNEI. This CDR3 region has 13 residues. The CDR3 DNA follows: TGTGCCAGCAGTGAATTTCGGGCCTACGAGCAGTACTTC. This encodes CASSEFRAYEQYF.

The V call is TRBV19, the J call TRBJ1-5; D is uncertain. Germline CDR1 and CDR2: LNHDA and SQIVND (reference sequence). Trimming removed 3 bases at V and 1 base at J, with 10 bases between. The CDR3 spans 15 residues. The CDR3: CASSITVRSNQPQHF. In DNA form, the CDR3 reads TGTGCCAGTAGTATCACAGTCAGAAGCAATCAGCCCCAGCATTTT.

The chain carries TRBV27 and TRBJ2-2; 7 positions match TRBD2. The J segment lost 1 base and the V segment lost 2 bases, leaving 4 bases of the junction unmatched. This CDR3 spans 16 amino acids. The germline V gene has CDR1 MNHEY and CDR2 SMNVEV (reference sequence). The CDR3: CASSLAASGNTGELFF. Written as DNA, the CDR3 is TGTGCCAGCAGTTTAGCAGCTAGCGGGAACACCGGGGAGCTGTTTTTT.

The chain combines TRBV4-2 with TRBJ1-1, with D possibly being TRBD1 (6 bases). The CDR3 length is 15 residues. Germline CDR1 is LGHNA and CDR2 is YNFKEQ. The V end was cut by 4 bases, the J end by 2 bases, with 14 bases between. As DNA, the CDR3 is TGTGCCAGCAGCCTTACCGGGACACCTAACACTGAAGCTTTCTTT. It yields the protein CASSLTGTPNTEAFF.

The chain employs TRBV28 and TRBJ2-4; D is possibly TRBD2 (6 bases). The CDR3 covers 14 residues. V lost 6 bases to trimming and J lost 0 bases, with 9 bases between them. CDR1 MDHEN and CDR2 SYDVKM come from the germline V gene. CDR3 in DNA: TGTGCCAGCAGCGGGGGAATAGCCAAAAACATTCAGTACTTC. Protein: CASSGGIAKNIQYF.

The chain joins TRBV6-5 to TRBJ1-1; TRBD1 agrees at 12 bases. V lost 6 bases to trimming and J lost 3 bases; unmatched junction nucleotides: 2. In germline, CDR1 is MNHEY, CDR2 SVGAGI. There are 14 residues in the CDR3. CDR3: CASRRDRGHTEAFF. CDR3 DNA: TGTGCCAGCAGGAGGGACAGGGGGCACACTGAAGCTTTCTTT.

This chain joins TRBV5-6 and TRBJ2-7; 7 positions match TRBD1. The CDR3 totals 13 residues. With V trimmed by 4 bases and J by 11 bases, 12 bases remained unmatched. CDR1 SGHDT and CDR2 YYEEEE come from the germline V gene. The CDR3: CASSLSGTAKEYF. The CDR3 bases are TGTGCCAGCAGCCTTTCCGGGACAGCGAAGGAGTACTTC.

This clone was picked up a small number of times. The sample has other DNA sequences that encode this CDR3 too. CDR3 in DNA: TGCGCCAGCAGTGAGACAAGCGGAGATCAAGAGACCCAGTACTTC. This encodes CASSETSGDQETQYF. The chain carries TRBV10-1 and TRBJ2-5, with D maybe TRBD2 (5 bases). The CDR3 has 15 amino acids. CDR1 and CDR2 (germline): WNHNN, SYGVQD (reference sequence). The V end was cut by 2 bases, the J end by 2 bases, with 12 bases between.

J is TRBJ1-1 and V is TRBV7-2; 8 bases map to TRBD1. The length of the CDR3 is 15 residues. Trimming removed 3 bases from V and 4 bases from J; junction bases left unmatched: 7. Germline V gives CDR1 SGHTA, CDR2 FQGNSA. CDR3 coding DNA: TGTGCCAGCAGCTTTGGTCGACAGGGGTCCACTGAAGCTTTCTTT. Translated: CASSFGRQGSTEAFF.

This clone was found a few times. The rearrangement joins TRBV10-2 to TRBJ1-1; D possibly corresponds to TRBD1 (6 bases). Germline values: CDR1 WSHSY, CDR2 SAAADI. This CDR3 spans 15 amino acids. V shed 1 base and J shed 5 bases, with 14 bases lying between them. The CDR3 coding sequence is TGCGCCAGCAGTGAGTGGGCAGGGGATGGGACTGAAGCTTTCTTT. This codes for CASSEWAGDGTEAFF.

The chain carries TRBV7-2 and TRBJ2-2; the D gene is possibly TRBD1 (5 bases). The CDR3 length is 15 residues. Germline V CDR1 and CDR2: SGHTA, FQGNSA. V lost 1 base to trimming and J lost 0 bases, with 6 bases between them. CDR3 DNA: TGTGCCAGCAGCTTAGGACAGACGAACACCGGGGAGCTGTTTTTT. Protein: CASSLGQTNTGELFF.

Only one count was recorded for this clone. This CDR3 is CASTGMGASNQPQHF. In DNA, the CDR3 is TGTGCCAGCACCGGTATGGGGGCGAGCAATCAGCCCCAGCATTTT. This rearrangement joins TRBV2 to TRBJ1-5, with D possibly matching TRBD1 (6 bases). CDR1 is SNHLY and CDR2 is FYNNEI in the germline V gene. V lost 7 bases and J 1 base, leaving 14 bases between the germline ends. The CDR3 has 15 amino acids. Combining the CDR3 with reference TRBV2 and TRBJ1-5 gives the whole variable domain EPEVTQTPSHQVTQMGQEVILRCVPISNHLYFYWYRQILGQKVEFLVSFYNNEISEKSEIFDDQFSVERPDGSNFTLKIRSTKLEDSAMYFCASTGMGASNQPQHFGDGTRLSIL.